This T cell receptor (beta chain) emerged from a study of T-cell reconstitution after alpha-beta-depleted transplantation in children. This clonotype was seen ten or more times. For TCRbeta, the library was prepared with unique molecular identifiers. Using its own MiXCR run on the PCR reads, TCRdb lists one record per CDR3 protein. The sample comprises around 600,000 distinct CDR3 sequences, 23% of which are singletons, and 14% rests with the top ten. CDR1 is DFQATT and CDR2 is SNEGSKA in the germline V gene (reference sequence). This CDR3 is 14 amino acids long. V was clipped by 3 bases and J by 3 bases; unmatched bases: 7.

The sample in question was PBMCs, mostly from graft donor cells, obtained 360 days after TCRalphabeta/CD19-depleted stem cell transplant. This TCR was sampled from a boy under three years old who had a stem cell transplant for acute myeloid leukemia, so the T cells may come from the graft donor. The V and J genes are TRBV20-1 and TRBJ2-7; 8 nucleotides align to TRBD1. The CDR3 loop reads CSASADRVHYEQYF. As DNA, the CDR3 is TGCAGTGCTAGCGCGGACAGGGTACACTACGAGCAGTACTTC.